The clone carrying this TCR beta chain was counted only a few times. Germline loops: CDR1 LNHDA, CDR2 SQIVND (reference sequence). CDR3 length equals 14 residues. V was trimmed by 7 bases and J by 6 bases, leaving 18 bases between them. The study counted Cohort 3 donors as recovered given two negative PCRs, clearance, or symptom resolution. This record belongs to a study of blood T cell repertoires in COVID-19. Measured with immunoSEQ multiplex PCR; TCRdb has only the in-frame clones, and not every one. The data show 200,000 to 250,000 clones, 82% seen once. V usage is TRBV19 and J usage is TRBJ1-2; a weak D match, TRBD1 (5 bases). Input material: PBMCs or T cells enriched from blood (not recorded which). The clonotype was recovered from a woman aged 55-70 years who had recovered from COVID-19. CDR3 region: CASKVLGGSDGYTF. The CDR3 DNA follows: TGTGCCAGTAAGGTGCTTGGGGGGAGTGATGGCTACACCTTC.